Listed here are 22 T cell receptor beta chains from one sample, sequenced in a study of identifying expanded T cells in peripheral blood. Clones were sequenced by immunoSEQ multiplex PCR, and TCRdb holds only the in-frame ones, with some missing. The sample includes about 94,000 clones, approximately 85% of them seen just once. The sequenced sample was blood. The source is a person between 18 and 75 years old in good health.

CDR3 in amino acids: CASSRVEGETQYF. The CDR3 DNA follows: TGTGCCAGTAGTAGGGTAGAGGGAGAGACCCAGTACTTC. This chain joins TRBV19 and TRBJ2-5, with TRBD2 as a possible D gene (5 bases). The CDR3 runs 13 residues. With 4 bases removed from V and 4 bases from J, the gap between germline ends came to 10 bases. Germline V lookup: CDR1 LNHDA, CDR2 SQIVND (reference sequence).

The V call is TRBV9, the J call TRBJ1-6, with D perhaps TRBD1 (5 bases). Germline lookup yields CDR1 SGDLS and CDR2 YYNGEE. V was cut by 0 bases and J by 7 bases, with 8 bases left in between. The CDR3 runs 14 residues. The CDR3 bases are TGTGCCAGCAGCGTAGAACAGGCGAATTCACCCCTCCACTTT. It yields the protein CASSVEQANSPLHF.

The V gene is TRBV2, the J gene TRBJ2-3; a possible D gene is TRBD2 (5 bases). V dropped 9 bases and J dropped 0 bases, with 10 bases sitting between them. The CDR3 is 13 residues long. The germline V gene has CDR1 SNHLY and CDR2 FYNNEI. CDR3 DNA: TGTGCCAGGAGGGCGGCTAGCACAGATACGCAGTATTTT. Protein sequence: CARRAASTDTQYF.

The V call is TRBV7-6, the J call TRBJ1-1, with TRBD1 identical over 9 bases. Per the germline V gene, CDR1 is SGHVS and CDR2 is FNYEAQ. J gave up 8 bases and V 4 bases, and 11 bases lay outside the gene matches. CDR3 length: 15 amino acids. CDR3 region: CASSSPGTGIPEAFF. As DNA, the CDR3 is TGTGCCAGCAGCTCCCCCGGGACAGGGATCCCGGAAGCTTTCTTT.

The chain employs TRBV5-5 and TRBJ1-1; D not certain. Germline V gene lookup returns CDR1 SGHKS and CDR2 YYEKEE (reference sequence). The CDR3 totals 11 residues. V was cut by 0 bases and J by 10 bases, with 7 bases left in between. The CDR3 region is CASSLDRGAFF. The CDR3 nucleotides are TGTGCCAGCAGCTTGGACCGGGGAGCTTTCTTT.

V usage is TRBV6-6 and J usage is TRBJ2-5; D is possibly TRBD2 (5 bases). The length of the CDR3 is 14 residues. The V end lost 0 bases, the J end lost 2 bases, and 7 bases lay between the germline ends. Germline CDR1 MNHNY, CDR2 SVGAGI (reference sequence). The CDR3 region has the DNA TGTGCCAGCAGTTACTCCGGACTTCAAGAGACCCAGTACTTC. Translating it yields CASSYSGLQETQYF.

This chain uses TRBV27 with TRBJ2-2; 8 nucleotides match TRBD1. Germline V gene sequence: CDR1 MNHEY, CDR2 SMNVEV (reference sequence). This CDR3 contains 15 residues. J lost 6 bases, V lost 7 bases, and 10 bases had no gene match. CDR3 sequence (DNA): TGTGCCAGCACCCGGACAGGGTCGGGGGCCGGGGAGCTGTTTTTT. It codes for CASTRTGSGAGELFF.

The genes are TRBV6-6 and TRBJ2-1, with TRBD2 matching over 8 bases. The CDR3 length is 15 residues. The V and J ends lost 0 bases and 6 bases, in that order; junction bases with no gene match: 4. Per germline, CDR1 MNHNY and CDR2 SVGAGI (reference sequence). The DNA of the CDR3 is TGTGCCAGCAGTTACTCGACGGGAGGGAGCAATGAGCAGTTCTTC. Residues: CASSYSTGGSNEQFF.

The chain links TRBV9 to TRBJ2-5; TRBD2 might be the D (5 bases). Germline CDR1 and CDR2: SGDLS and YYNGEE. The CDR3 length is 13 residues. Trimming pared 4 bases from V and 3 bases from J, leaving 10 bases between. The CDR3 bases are TGTGCCAGCAGCTATGGACTGAAAGAGACCCAGTACTTC. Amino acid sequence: CASSYGLKETQYF.

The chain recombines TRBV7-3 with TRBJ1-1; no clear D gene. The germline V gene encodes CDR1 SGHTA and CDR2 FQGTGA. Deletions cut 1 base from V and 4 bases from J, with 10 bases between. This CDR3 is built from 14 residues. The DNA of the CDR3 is TGTGCCAGCAGCTTAAATCCAGGCTTCACTGAAGCTTTCTTT. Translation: CASSLNPGFTEAFF. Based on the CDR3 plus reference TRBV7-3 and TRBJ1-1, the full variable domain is GAGVSQTPSNKVTEKGKYVELRCDPISGHTALYWYRQSLGQGPEFLIYFQGTGAADDSGLPNDRFFAVRPEGSVSTLKIQRTERGDSAVYLCASSLNPGFTEAFFGQGTRLTVV.

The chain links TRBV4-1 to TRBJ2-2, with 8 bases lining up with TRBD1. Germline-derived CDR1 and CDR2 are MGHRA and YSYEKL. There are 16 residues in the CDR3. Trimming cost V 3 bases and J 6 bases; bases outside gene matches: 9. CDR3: CASSHLGQGLAGELFF. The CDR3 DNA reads TGCGCCAGCAGCCACCTCGGACAGGGATTAGCCGGGGAGCTGTTTTTT.

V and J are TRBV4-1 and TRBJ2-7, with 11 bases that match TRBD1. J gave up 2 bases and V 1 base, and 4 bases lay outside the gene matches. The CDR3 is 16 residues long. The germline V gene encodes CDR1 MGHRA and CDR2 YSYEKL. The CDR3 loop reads CASSQVGGQGAYEQYF. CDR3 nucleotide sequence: TGCGCCAGCAGCCAAGTAGGGGGACAGGGGGCCTACGAGCAGTACTTC.

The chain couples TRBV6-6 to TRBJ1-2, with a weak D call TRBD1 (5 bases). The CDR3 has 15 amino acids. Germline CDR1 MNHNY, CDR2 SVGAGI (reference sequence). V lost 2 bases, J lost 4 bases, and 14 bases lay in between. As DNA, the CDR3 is TGTGCCAGCAGTTACCGAACAGGTGGGGGCTATGGCTACACCTTC. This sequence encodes CASSYRTGGGYGYTF.

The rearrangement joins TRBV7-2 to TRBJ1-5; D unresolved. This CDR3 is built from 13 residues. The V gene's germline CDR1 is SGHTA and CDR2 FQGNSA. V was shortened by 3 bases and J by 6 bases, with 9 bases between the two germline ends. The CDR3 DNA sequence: TGTGCCAGCAGCTTGAGCGTTGGTCAGCCCCAGCATTTT. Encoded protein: CASSLSVGQPQHF.

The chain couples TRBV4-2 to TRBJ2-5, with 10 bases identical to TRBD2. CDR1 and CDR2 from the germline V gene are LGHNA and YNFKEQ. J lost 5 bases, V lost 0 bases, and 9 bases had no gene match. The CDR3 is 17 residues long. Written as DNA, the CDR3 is TGTGCCAGCAGCCAAGAAACGGCTAGCGGGAGTGGGGAGACCCAGTACTTC. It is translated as CASSQETASGSGETQYF.

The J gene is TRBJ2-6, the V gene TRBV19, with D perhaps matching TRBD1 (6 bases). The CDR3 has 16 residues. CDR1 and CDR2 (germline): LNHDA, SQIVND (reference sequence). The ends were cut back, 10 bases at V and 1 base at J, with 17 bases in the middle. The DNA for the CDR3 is TGTGCCACCCGGACAGCCTTGTTTTCTGGGGCCAACGTCCTGACTTTC. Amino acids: CATRTALFSGANVLTF.

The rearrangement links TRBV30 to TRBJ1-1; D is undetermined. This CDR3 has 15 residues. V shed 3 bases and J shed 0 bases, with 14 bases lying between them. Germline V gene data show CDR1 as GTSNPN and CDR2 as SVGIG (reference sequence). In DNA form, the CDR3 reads TGTGCCTGGAGATTTAAGACAAGGGTGAACACTGAAGCTTTCTTT. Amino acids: CAWRFKTRVNTEAFF.

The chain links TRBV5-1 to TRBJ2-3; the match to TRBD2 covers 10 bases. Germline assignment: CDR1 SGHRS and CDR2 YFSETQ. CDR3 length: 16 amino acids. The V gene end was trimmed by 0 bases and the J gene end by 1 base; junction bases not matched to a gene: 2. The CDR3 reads CASSLDLAGGTDTQYF. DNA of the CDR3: TGCGCCAGCAGCTTGGATCTAGCGGGGGGCACAGATACGCAGTATTTT.

CDR3 residues: CAWSGPGLTTDTQYF. The CDR3 DNA reads TGTGCCTGGAGCGGGCCGGGACTCACCACAGATACGCAGTATTTT. The V call is TRBV30, the J call TRBJ2-3; perhaps TRBD2 as D (6 bases). CDR1 is GTSNPN, CDR2 SVGIG, per germline (reference sequence). This CDR3 has 15 amino acids. V lost 3 bases, J lost 2 bases, and 15 bases lay in between.

This CDR3 is CASSQDGGGNEKLFF. The CDR3 DNA is TGTGCCAGCAGCCAAGATGGAGGAGGAAATGAAAAACTGTTTTTT. This chain connects TRBV4-2 to TRBJ1-4; D remains unclear. The germline CDR1 and CDR2 sequences are LGHNA and YNFKEQ. The V end lost 0 bases, the J end lost 5 bases, and 10 bases lay between the germline ends. This CDR3 contains 15 residues.

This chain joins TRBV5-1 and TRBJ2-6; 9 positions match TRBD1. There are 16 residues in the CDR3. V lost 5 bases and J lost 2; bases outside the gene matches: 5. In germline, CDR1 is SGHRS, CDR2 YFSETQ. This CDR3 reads CASSLTGGTGANVLTF. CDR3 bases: TGCGCCAGCAGTTTAACAGGGGGCACTGGGGCCAACGTCCTGACTTTC.

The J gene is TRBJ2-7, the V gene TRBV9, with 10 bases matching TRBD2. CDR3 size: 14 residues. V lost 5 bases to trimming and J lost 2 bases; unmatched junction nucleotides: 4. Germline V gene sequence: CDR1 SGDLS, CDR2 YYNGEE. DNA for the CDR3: TGTGCCAGCAGTTCTGGACTAGCGGCCTACGAGCAGTACTTC. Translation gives CASSSGLAAYEQYF.